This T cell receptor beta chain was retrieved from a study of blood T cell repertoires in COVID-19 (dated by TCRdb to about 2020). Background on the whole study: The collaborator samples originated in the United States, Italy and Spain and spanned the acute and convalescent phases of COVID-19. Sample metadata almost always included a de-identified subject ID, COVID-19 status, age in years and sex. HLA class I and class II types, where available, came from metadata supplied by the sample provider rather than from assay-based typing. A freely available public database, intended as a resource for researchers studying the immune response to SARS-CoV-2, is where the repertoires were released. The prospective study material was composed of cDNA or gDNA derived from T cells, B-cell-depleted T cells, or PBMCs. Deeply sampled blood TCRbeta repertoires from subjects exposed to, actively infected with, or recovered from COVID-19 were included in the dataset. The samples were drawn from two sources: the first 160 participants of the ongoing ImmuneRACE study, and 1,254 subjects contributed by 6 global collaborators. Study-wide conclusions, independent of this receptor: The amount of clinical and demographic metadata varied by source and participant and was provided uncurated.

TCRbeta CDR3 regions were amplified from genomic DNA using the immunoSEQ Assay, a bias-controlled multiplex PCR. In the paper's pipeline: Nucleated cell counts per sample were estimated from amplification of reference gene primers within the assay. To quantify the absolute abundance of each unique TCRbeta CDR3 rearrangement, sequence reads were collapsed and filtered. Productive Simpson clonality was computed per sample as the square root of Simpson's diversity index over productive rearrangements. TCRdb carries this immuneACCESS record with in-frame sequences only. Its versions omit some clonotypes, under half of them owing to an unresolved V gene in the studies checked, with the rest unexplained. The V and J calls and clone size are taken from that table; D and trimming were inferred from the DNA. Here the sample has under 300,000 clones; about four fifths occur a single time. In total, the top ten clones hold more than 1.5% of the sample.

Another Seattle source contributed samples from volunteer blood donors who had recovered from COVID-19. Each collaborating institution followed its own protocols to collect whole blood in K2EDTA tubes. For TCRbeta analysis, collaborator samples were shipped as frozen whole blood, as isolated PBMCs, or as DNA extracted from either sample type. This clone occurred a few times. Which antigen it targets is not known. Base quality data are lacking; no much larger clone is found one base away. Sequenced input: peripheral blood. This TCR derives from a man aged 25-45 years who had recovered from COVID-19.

The nucleotide sequence reads TGTGCCAGCAGCGGGTCTAACTATGGCTACACCTTC. Its protein reads: CASSGSNYGYTF. The chain uses TRBV2 and TRBJ1-2, with the identity of the D gene unclear. Counted from cysteine to phenylalanine, this CDR3 has 12 amino acids. This entry keeps only the CDR3 DNA: 36 bases, framed from base 1. The trim is 6 bases for V and 0 bases for J, with a gap of 5 bases between the germline ends. Sequences SNHLY (CDR1) and FYNNEI (CDR2) are obtained from the germline V gene.